One and the same sample provided the 17 T cell receptor beta chains below, sequenced in a study of blood T cell repertoires in COVID-19. Generated by immunoSEQ multiplex PCR, the TCRdb table keeps only in-frame clones and is missing some. The sample lists about 160,000 clones, just under 95% occurring once. Sequencing was performed on peripheral blood. Receptor source: a woman in her forties or fifties with acute or convalescent COVID-19.

The chain is built from TRBV9 and TRBJ2-3, with TRBD2 as a possible D gene (6 bases). V was shortened by 4 bases and J by 2 bases, with 11 bases between the two germline ends. The CDR3 is made up of 14 amino acids. The germline V gene has CDR1 SGDLS and CDR2 YYNGEE. CDR3 amino acids: CASSFGTATDTQYF. Here the CDR3 DNA reads TGTGCCAGCAGCTTCGGGACTGCCACAGATACGCAGTATTTT.

The genes are TRBV2 and TRBJ2-5; D is ambiguous. This CDR3 has 15 residues. Looked up from germline, CDR1 is SNHLY and CDR2 is FYNNEI. V was cut by 2 bases and J by 2 bases, with 12 bases left in between. CDR3 bases: TGTGCCAGCAGTGAATCCCCCGTACTTCAAGAGACCCAGTACTTC. Encoded protein: CASSESPVLQETQYF.

J is TRBJ1-5 and V is TRBV19, with 9 positions matching TRBD1. V trimming: 3 bases; J trimming: 1 base; junction bases outside the gene matches: 7. The CDR3 extends over 17 amino acids. CDR1 and CDR2 from the germline V gene are LNHDA and SQIVND (reference sequence). The CDR3 reads CASSMATGGGSNQPQHF. The CDR3 DNA follows: TGTGCCAGTAGTATGGCTACAGGGGGCGGGAGCAATCAGCCCCAGCATTTT.

This clone was seen just once. The rearrangement joins TRBV4-1 to TRBJ1-2; D not certain. The CDR3 runs 16 residues. Trimming cost V 4 bases and J 6 bases, with 21 bases left between them. Germline values: CDR1 MGHRA, CDR2 YSYEKL. The CDR3, as DNA: TGCGCCAGCAGCCCCACTGAGGTAGGCTCGTATAATGGCTACACCTTC. It encodes CASSPTEVGSYNGYTF.

The CDR3 DNA sequence: TGTGCCAGTAGTCCTACCCCTGGAAACACCATATATTTT. As protein: CASSPTPGNTIYF. The chain joins TRBV19 to TRBJ1-3; D not certain. This CDR3 is 13 amino acids long. Germline V gene data show CDR1 as LNHDA and CDR2 as SQIVND (reference sequence). Trimming stripped 5 bases from V and 2 bases from J, with 7 bases between. Full variable domain (missing parts from reference TRBV19 and TRBJ1-3): DGGITQSPKYLFRKEGQNVTLSCEQNLNHDAMYWYRQDPGQGLRLIYYSQIVNDFQKGDIAEGYSVSREKKESFPLTVTSAQKNPTAFYLCASSPTPGNTIYFGEGSWLTVV.

This sequence joins TRBV11-2 and TRBJ1-1; D is undetermined. The germline V gene encodes CDR1 SGHAT and CDR2 FQNNGV. This CDR3 region has 13 residues. V lost 0 bases, J lost 7 bases, and 9 bases lay in between. The CDR3, as DNA: TGTGCCAGCAGCTTAGATCGAGGGTTTGAAGCTTTCTTT. Protein: CASSLDRGFEAFF.

CDR3 sequence: CASSPWGSQGALNEQFF. Here the CDR3 DNA reads TGTGCCAGCAGCCCTTGGGGGAGCCAGGGGGCCCTCAATGAGCAGTTCTTC. This chain connects TRBV27 to TRBJ2-1, with 8 bases identical to TRBD1. V shed 6 bases, J shed 6 bases, and the junction held 16 bases outside the gene matches. The germline CDR1 and CDR2 sequences are MNHEY and SMNVEV (reference sequence). CDR3 length: 17 amino acids.

This clone was recorded once. The gene calls are TRBV24-1 and TRBJ1-6, with unresolved D. The CDR3 has 15 amino acids. V shed 5 bases and J shed 0 bases, with 7 bases lying between them. Germline V gene lookup returns CDR1 KGHDR and CDR2 SFDVKD. The CDR3 sequence: CATSVGDSYNSPLHF. The CDR3 nucleotides are TGTGCCACCAGTGTCGGGGACTCCTATAATTCACCCCTCCACTTT.

The chain carries TRBV24-1 and TRBJ1-4; 10 positions agree with TRBD1. V shed 6 bases, J shed 8 bases, and the junction held 5 bases outside the gene matches. The CDR3 is 14 amino acids. Germline-derived CDR1 and CDR2 are KGHDR and SFDVKD. The CDR3 coding sequence is TGTGCCACCAGTAAGGGACAGGGGAACGAAAAACTGTTTTTT. As protein: CATSKGQGNEKLFF.

The chain combines TRBV4-3 with TRBJ1-1; possible D gene TRBD1, 6 bases. V dropped 1 base and J dropped 5 bases, with 14 bases sitting between them. The CDR3 has 15 amino acids. Germline CDR1 is LGHNA and CDR2 is YSLEER. CDR3 residues: CASSQAGHPGTEAFF. For the CDR3, the DNA is TGCGCCAGCAGCCAAGCGGGACACCCAGGAACTGAAGCTTTCTTT.

DNA for the CDR3: TGCGCCAGCAGCTATACTAGGGGCACAGATACGCAGTATTTT. It encodes CASSYTRGTDTQYF. This chain uses TRBV5-1 with TRBJ2-3; D is possibly TRBD2 (5 bases). Germline V CDR1 and CDR2: SGHRS, YFSETQ. Trimming removed 3 bases at V and 1 base at J, with 9 bases between. The CDR3 is 14 residues long. The whole variable domain, filled in from reference TRBV5-1 and TRBJ2-3, reads KAGVTQTPRYLIKTRGQQVTLSCSPISGHRSVSWYQQTPGQGLQFLFEYFSETQRNKGNFPGRFSGRQFSNSRSEMNVSTLELGDSALYLCASSYTRGTDTQYFGPGTRLTVL.

The rearrangement uses TRBV12-3 or TRBV12-4 and TRBJ1-2; D not resolved. This CDR3 has 13 amino acids. V lost 2 bases to trimming and J lost 4 bases, with 8 bases between them. The CDR3 region has the DNA TGTGCCAGCAGTTTAATGGCTGCCTATGGCTACACCTTC. Its protein is CASSLMAAYGYTF.

This chain uses TRBV2 with TRBJ1-1, with 7 bases identical to TRBD1. The CDR3 length is 13 residues. Germline CDR1 and CDR2: SNHLY and FYNNEI. V was pared by 2 bases and J by 5 bases, with 2 bases of the junction left unmatched. DNA of the CDR3: TGTGCCAGCAGTGAACAGGGGGGAACTGAAGCTTTCTTT. Protein sequence: CASSEQGGTEAFF. Combining the CDR3 with reference TRBV2 and TRBJ1-1 gives the whole variable domain EPEVTQTPSHQVTQMGQEVILRCVPISNHLYFYWYRQILGQKVEFLVSFYNNEISEKSEIFDDQFSVERPDGSNFTLKIRSTKLEDSAMYFCASSEQGGTEAFFGQGTRLTVV.

As DNA, the CDR3 is TGTGCCAGCAGAAGCGGGACAGGGGATTCCGGGGAGCTGTTTTTT. This codes for CASRSGTGDSGELFF. The V and J genes are TRBV6-5 and TRBJ2-2, with 10 bases lining up with TRBD1. The V segment lost 6 bases and the J segment 6 bases; nucleotides outside the gene matches: 7. This CDR3 has 15 residues. Germline V CDR1 and CDR2: MNHEY, SVGAGI.

This clone was recorded only once. This sequence joins TRBV19 and TRBJ2-7; 7 bases are a match to TRBD1. Germline CDR1 reads LNHDA; CDR2 reads SQIVND (reference sequence). V dropped 3 bases and J dropped 3; count of bases not matched to a gene: 11. CDR3 length equals 16 residues. CDR3: CASSISWRQGYYEQYF. CDR3 sequence (DNA): TGTGCCAGTAGTATCAGTTGGAGACAGGGCTACTACGAGCAGTACTTC.

V is TRBV9 and J is TRBJ1-2; tentative D call: TRBD1 (6 bases). In germline, CDR1 is SGDLS, CDR2 YYNGEE. V lost 0 bases and J lost 4, with 22 bases in between. The CDR3 runs 18 residues. DNA of the CDR3: TGTGCCAGCAGCGTAGGATCCCTGACAGGCATAATCACCTATGGCTACACCTTC. Its translation is CASSVGSLTGIITYGYTF.

The V and J genes are TRBV4-2 and TRBJ1-6; maybe TRBD1 (5 bases). CDR3 length: 13 amino acids. V lost 4 bases, J lost 7 bases, and 8 bases lay in between. CDR1 LGHNA and CDR2 YNFKEQ come from the germline V gene. Written as DNA, the CDR3 is TGTGCCAGCAGCCTCGACAGAAATTCACCCCTCCACTTT. Translation: CASSLDRNSPLHF.